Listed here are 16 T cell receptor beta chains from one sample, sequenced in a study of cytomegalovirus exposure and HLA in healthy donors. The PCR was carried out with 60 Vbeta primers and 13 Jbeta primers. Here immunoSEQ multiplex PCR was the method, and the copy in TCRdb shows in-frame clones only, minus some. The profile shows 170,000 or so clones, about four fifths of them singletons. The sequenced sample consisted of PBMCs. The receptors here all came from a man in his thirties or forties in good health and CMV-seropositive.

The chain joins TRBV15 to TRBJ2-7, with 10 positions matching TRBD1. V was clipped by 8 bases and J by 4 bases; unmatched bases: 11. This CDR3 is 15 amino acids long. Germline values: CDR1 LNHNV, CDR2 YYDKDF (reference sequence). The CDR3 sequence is CATCQGDRGFYEQYF. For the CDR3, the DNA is TGTGCCACCTGCCAGGGGGACAGGGGATTTTACGAGCAGTACTTC.

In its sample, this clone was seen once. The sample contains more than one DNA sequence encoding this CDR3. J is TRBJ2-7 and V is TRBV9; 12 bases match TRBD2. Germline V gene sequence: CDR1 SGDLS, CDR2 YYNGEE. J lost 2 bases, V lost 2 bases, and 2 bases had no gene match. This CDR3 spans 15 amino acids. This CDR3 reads CASSVGLAGTYEQYF. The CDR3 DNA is TGTGCCAGCAGCGTCGGACTAGCGGGGACCTACGAGCAGTACTTC.

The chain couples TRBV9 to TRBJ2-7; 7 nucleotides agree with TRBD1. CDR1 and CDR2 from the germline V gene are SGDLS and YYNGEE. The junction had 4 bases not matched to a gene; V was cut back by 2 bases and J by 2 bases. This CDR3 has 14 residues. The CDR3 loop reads CASSVGTGAYEQYF. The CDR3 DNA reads TGTGCCAGCAGCGTGGGCACAGGGGCCTACGAGCAGTACTTC.

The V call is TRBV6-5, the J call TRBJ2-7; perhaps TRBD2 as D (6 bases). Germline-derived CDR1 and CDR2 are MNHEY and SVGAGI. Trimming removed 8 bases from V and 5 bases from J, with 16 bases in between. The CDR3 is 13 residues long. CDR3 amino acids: CASGRDPTHEQYF. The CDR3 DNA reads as TGTGCCAGCGGGCGGGATCCAACTCACGAGCAGTACTTC.

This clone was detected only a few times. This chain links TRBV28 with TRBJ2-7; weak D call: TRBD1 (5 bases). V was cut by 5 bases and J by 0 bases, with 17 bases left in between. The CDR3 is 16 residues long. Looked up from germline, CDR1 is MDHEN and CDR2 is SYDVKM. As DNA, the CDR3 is TGTGCCAGCAGTAGGCTAGGCCCTGACAGCTCCTACGAGCAGTACTTC. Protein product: CASSRLGPDSSYEQYF.

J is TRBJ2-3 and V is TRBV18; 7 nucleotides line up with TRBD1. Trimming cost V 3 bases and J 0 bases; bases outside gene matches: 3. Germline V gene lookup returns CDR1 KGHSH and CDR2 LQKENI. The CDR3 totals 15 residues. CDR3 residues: CASSPLTGSTDTQYF. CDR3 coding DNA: TGTGCCAGCTCACCTCTGACAGGGAGCACAGATACGCAGTATTTT.

This CDR3 reads CATSRGSGTGELFF. The CDR3 DNA reads as TGTGCCACCAGCAGAGGGTCCGGCACCGGGGAGCTGTTTTTT. The V and J genes are TRBV15 and TRBJ2-2; D gene ambiguous. The germline CDR1 and CDR2 sequences are LNHNV and YYDKDF (reference sequence). This CDR3 has 14 amino acids. Trimming stripped 1 base from V and 4 bases from J, with 7 bases between.

CDR3 region: CATSRERGNTEAFF. CDR3 DNA sequence: TGTGCCACCAGCAGAGAACGCGGGAACACTGAAGCTTTCTTT. The rearrangement joins TRBV15 to TRBJ1-1; D is uncertain. V lost 0 bases to trimming and J lost 1 base, with 6 bases between them. The CDR3 consists of 14 residues. Germline V gene lookup returns CDR1 LNHNV and CDR2 YYDKDF (reference sequence).

The CDR3, as DNA: TGTGCCAGCAGACCGGGAGGTAGTAATGAAAAACTGTTTTTT. This gives the protein CASRPGGSNEKLFF. V gene TRBV6-1 combines with J gene TRBJ1-4; D gene uncertain. Germline V gene lookup returns CDR1 MNHNS and CDR2 SASEGT. Between the trimmed V and J ends, which lost 6 bases and 4 bases, there was a span of 12 bases. This CDR3 has 14 amino acids.

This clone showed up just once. The CDR3 reads CASSLGQGAGYGYTF. CDR3 nucleotides: TGTGCCAGCAGCTTGGGACAGGGGGCCGGCTATGGCTACACCTTC. The chain uses TRBV5-6 and TRBJ1-2; 10 bases fit TRBD1. CDR1 is SGHDT, CDR2 YYEEEE, per germline. V lost 0 bases and J lost 4; bases outside the gene matches: 3. The CDR3 is 15 residues long.

The CDR3 coding sequence is TGTGCCAGCAGCTCAACTAGCGGGGGTTTCACAGATACGCAGTATTTT. This sequence encodes CASSSTSGGFTDTQYF. V is TRBV7-2 and J is TRBJ2-3; 11 positions match TRBD2. The CDR3 runs to 16 residues. V trimming: 4 bases; J trimming: 2 bases; junction bases outside the gene matches: 5. Per the germline V gene, CDR1 is SGHTA and CDR2 is FQGNSA. The complete variable domain, with remaining parts taken from reference TRBV7-2 and TRBJ2-3, reads GAGVSQSPSNKVTEKGKDVELRCDPISGHTALYWYRQSLGQGLEFLIYFQGNSAPDKSGLPSDRFSAERTGGSVSTLTIQRTQQEDSAVYLCASSSTSGGFTDTQYFGPGTRLTVL.

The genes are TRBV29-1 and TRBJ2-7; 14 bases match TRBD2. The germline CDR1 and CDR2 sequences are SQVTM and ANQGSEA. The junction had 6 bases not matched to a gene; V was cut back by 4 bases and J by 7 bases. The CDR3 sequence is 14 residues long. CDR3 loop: CSVGGTSGSFEQYF. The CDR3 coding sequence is TGCAGCGTTGGGGGGACTAGCGGGAGTTTTGAGCAGTACTTC.

The CDR3 region is CASSLPGQGALLSTIYF. The CDR3 DNA sequence: TGTGCCAGCAGTTTACCGGGACAGGGGGCCCTCTTAAGCACCATATATTTT. The chain recombines TRBV28 with TRBJ1-3; 12 bases are shared with TRBD1. The CDR3 is made up of 17 amino acids. V gave up 2 bases and J gave up 9 bases; unmatched junction bases: 11. Germline V CDR1 and CDR2: MDHEN, SYDVKM.

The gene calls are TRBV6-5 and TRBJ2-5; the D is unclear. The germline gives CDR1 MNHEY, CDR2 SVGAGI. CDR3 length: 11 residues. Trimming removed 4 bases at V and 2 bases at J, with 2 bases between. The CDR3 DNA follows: TGTGCCAGCAGTTTACAAGAGACCCAGTACTTC. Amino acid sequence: CASSLQETQYF.

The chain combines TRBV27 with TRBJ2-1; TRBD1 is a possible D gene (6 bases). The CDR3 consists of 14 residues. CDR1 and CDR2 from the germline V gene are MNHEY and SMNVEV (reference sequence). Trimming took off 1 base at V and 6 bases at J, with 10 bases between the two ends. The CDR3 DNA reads TGTGCCAGCAGTTTATACAGGGTAGGCAATGAGCAGTTCTTC. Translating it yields CASSLYRVGNEQFF.

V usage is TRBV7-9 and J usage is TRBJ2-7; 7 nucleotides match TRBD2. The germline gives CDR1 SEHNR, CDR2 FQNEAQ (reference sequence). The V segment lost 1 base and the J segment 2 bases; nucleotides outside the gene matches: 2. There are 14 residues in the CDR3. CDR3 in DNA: TGTGCCAGCAGCTTAGTGGCGGGGGCCTACGAGCAGTACTTC. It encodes CASSLVAGAYEQYF.